The sequence of this T cell receptor beta chain was determined in a study of T-cell memory formation after mild COVID-19. Study-level information: Largely donor-specific sequence clusters came from two donors. Study findings and constraints: Mainly in CM and EM were contracting CD4+ clones; CD8+ were in EMRA.

With 3 bases removed from V and 8 bases from J, the gap between germline ends came to 10 bases. Germline CDR1 and CDR2: MDHEN and SYDVKM. The CDR3 runs to 12 residues. With respect to this clonotype: Its target is not known.

TCRdb redid the calling of the 5' RACE reads with MiXCR, one entry per CDR3 protein. This sample yields 250,000 to 350,000 distinct CDR3 sequences, of which 15% to 20% are seen a single time; under 25% belongs to the top ten. Input material: PBMCs or a T cell subset sorted from them (not recorded which). The V and J genes are TRBV28 and TRBJ1-2; D gene ambiguous. The receptor's source is a man between 18 and 35 years old who had mild COVID-19 (a few samples of this study predate the infection). Cell type and time point are not known. CDR3 loop: CASSLRDRGYTF. The CDR3 DNA is TGTGCCAGCAGTTTGAGGGATAGGGGCTACACCTTC.